This T cell receptor (beta chain) was obtained from a study of yellow fever vaccine responses in identical twins. The study's findings and limits: In identical twins, vaccine T cell responses appeared partly shared and partly individual.

About this clonotype itself: The target antigen is unknown.

Germline lookup yields CDR1 WNHNN and CDR2 SYGVQD (reference sequence). V lost 0 bases and J lost 1, with 9 bases in between. The CDR3 runs 15 residues. Each CDR3 protein gets one entry after TCRdb re-called the RT-PCR reads with MiXCR. The data contain about 4,700 distinct CDR3 sequences, roughly 91% of them singletons. The receptor was isolated from a young woman who received the yellow fever vaccine. The chain couples TRBV10-1 to TRBJ2-5, with a weak D call TRBD2 (7 bases). The specimen comprised T cells from blood (PBMCs), unsorted or a sorted subset (not recorded which), sampled before or after yellow fever vaccination (not recorded which). This CDR3 is CASSESAGAQETQYF. The CDR3 nucleotides are TGCGCCAGCAGTGAGTCGGCGGGGGCCCAAGAGACCCAGTACTTC.